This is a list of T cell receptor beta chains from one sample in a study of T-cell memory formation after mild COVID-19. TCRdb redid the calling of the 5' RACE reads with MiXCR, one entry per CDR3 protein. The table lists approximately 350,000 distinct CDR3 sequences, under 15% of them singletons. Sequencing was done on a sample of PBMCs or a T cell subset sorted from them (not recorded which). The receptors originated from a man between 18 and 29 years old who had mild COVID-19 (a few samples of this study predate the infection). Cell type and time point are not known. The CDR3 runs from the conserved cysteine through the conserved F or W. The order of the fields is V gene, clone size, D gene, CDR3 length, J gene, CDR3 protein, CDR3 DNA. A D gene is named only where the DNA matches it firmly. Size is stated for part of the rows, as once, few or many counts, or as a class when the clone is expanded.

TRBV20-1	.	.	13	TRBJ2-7	CSAMTGKAYEQYF	TGCAGTGCTATGACAGGTAAAGCCTACGAGCAGTACTTC
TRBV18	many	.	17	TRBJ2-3	CASSQPPWRTHTDTQYF	TGTGCCAGCTCCCAACCCCCCTGGCGGACCCACACAGATACGCAGTATTTT
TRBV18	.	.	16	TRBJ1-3	CASSPDSLLSGNTIYF	TGTGCCAGCTCGCCCGACAGTTTACTGTCTGGAAACACCATATATTTT
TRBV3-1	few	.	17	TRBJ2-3	CASSPSGQQVFTDTQYF	TGTGCCAGCAGCCCCAGCGGACAGCAGGTTTTCACAGATACGCAGTATTTT
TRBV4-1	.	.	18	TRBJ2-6	CASSQANSAESGANVLTF	TGCGCCAGCAGCCAAGCTAACAGCGCAGAGTCTGGGGCCAACGTCCTGACTTTC
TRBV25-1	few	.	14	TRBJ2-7	CASSEFGTGSEQYF	TGTGCCAGCAGTGAGTTTGGGACGGGGTCCGAGCAGTACTTC
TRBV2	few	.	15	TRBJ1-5	CASSEQGYSNQPQHF	TGTGCCAGCAGTGAACAGGGTTATAGCAATCAGCCCCAGCATTTT
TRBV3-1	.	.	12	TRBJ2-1	CASSPAWGEQFF	TGTGCCAGCAGCCCAGCATGGGGGGAGCAGTTCTTC
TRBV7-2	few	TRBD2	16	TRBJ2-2	CASSRDSGGNTGELFF	TGTGCCAGCAGTCGCGATAGCGGGGGGAACACCGGGGAGCTGTTTTTT
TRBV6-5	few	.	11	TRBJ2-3	CASRGWDTQYF	TGTGCCAGCAGGGGTTGGGATACGCAGTATTTT
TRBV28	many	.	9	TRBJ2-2	CRYTGELFF	TGTCGATACACCGGGGAGCTGTTTTTT
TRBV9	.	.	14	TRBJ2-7	CASSVGSPSYEQYF	TGTGCCAGCAGCGTAGGGTCCCCCTCCTACGAGCAGTACTTC
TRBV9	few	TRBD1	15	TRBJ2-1	CASSVTNDRDNEQFF	TGTGCCAGCAGCGTAACCAATGACAGGGATAATGAGCAGTTCTTC
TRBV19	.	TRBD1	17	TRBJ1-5	CASSISWTGNLNQPQHF	TGTGCCAGTAGTATATCCTGGACAGGGAACCTCAATCAGCCCCAGCATTTT
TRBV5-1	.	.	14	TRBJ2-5	CASSLGGNRETQYF	TGCGCCAGCAGCTTAGGGGGGAATCGAGAGACCCAGTACTTC
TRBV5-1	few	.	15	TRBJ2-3	CASSFRQESTDTQYF	TGCGCCAGCAGCTTCAGACAAGAAAGCACAGATACGCAGTATTTT
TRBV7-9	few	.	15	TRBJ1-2	CASSSPTARGYGYTF	TGTGCCAGCAGCTCGCCCACTGCCAGGGGCTATGGCTACACCTTC
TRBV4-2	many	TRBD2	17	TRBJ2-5	CASSQDGTSGGRETQYF	TGTGCCAGCAGCCAAGATGGCACTAGCGGGGGGAGAGAGACCCAGTACTTC
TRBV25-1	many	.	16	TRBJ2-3	CASSEYWDSGTDTQYF	TGTGCCAGCAGTGAATATTGGGACTCCGGCACAGATACGCAGTATTTT
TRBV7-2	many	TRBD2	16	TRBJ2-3	CASSSQRGVGTDTQYF	TGTGCCAGCAGCTCACAGCGGGGGGTTGGCACAGATACGCAGTATTTT
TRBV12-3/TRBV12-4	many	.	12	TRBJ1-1	CASSSQNTEAFF	TGTGCCAGCAGCAGTCAGAACACTGAAGCTTTCTTT
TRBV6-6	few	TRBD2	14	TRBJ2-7	CASRGGILSYEQYF	TGTGCCAGCAGGGGAGGGATACTCTCCTACGAGCAGTACTTC
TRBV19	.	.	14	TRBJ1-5	CASSPGHQGQPQHF	TGTGCCAGTAGTCCGGGACACCAGGGTCAGCCCCAGCATTTT
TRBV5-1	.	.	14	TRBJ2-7	CASSGGSGMYEQYF	TGCGCCAGCAGCGGGGGATCAGGGATGTACGAGCAGTACTTC
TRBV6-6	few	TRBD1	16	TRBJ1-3	CASSDTATGSGNTIYF	TGTGCCAGCAGTGACACCGCGACAGGGTCTGGAAACACCATATATTTT
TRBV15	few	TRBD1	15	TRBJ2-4	CATSRLGTGENIQYF	TGTGCCACCAGCAGACTAGGGACAGGGGAAAACATTCAGTACTTC
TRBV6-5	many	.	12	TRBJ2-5	CASSSIGETQYF	TGTGCCAGCAGTTCAATCGGGGAGACCCAGTACTTC
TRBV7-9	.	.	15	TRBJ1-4	CASSLGQGRNEKLFF	TGTGCCAGCAGCTTGGGTCAGGGAAGGAATGAAAAACTGTTTTTT
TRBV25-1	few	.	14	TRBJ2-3	CASVQGLDSPAQYF	TGTGCCAGCGTCCAGGGCCTAGATAGCCCTGCGCAGTATTTT
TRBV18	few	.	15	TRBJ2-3	CASSPAYQSTDTQYF	TGTGCCAGCTCACCTGCGTATCAATCCACAGATACGCAGTATTTT
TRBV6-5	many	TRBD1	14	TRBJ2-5	CASRRSTGSETQYF	TGTGCCAGCAGGCGCTCGACAGGGAGCGAGACCCAGTACTTC
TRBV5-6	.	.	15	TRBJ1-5	CASSLVGGRDQPQHF	TGTGCCAGCAGCTTGGTCGGGGGTCGGGATCAGCCCCAGCATTTT
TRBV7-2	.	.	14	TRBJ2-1	CASSSSWLSNEQFF	TGTGCCAGCAGCTCCTCTTGGTTATCCAATGAGCAGTTCTTC
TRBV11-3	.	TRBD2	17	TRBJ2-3	CASSSGLAGARADTQYF	TGTGCCAGCAGCTCGGGACTAGCGGGGGCCCGCGCAGATACGCAGTATTTT
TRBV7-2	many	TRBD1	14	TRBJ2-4	CASSSTGGENIQYF	TGTGCCAGCAGCTCGACAGGGGGGGAAAACATTCAGTACTTC
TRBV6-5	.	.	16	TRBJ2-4	CASSWKGEGAKNIQYF	TGTGCCAGCAGTTGGAAGGGAGAGGGTGCCAAAAACATTCAGTACTTC
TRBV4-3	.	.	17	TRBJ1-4	CASSQRHGIRTNEKLFF	TGCGCCAGCAGCCAACGCCACGGAATTCGGACTAATGAAAAACTGTTTTTT
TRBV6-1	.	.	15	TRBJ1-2	CASSPTMEANYGYTF	TGTGCCAGCAGCCCCACCATGGAGGCAAACTATGGCTACACCTTC
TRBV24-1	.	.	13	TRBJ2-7	CATSDFDTYEQYF	TGTGCCACCAGTGATTTCGACACGTACGAGCAGTACTTC
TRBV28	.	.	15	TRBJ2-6	CASSLRVYGANVLTF	TGTGCCAGCAGTTTAAGGGTGTACGGGGCCAACGTCCTGACTTTC
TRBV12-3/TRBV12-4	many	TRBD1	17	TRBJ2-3	CASSFPGDSIGTDTQYF	TGTGCCAGCAGTTTCCCAGGGGACAGTATAGGCACAGATACGCAGTATTTT
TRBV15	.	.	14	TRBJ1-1	CATSRDLARTEAFF	TGTGCCACCAGCAGAGATCTCGCCCGGACTGAAGCTTTCTTT
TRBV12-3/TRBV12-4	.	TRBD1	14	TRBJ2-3	CASRATGGADTQYF	TGTGCCAGCAGAGCGACAGGGGGGGCAGATACGCAGTATTTT
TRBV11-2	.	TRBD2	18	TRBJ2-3	CASSFYSGTSGLTDTQYF	TGTGCCAGCAGCTTCTACTCCGGGACTAGCGGCCTCACAGATACGCAGTATTTT
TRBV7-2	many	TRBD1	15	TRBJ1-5	CASSLVGQGNQPQHF	TGTGCCAGCAGCTTAGTGGGACAGGGTAACCAGCCCCAGCATTTT
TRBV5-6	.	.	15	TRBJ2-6	CASNPGGSGANVLTF	TGTGCCAGCAACCCAGGGGGGTCTGGGGCCAACGTCCTGACTTTC
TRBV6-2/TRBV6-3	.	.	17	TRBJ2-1	CASRPYGQSRSYNEQFF	TGTGCCAGCAGGCCCTACGGCCAGAGTCGGTCCTACAATGAGCAGTTCTTC
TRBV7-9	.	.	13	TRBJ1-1	CASSLALDSKAFF	TGTGCCAGCAGCTTAGCGCTTGACAGCAAAGCTTTCTTT